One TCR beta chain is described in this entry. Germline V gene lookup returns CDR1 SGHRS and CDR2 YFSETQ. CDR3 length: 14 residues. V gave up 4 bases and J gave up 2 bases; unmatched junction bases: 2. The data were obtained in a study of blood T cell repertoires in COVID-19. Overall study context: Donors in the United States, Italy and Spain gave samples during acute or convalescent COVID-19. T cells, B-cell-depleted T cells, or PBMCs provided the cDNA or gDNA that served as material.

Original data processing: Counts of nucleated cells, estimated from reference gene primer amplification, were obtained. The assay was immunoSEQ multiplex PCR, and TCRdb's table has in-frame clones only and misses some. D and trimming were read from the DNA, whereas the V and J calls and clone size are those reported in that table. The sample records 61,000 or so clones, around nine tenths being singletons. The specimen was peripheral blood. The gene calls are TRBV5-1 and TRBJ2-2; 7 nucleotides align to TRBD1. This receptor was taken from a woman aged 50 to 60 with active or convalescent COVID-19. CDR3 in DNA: TGCGCCAGCAGCCGGGACAGAAACACCGGGGAGCTGTTTTTT. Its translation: CASSRDRNTGELFF.